This passage covers 9 T cell receptor beta chains from one sample sequenced in a study of a mutant IDH1 vaccine in newly diagnosed glioma. The data were produced by immunoSEQ multiplex PCR, yet TCRdb's version contains in-frame clones alone and is incomplete. The sample consists of around 88,000 clones, around 77% of them appearing once. Sample time point: baseline, week 1 (first vaccination visit). Treatment: pre-vaccination baseline after standard-of-care therapy. Source: PBMCs, taken from a glioma patient treated with radiotherapy, temozolomide or both. The receptors come from a man in his forties with glioma.

This chain connects TRBV29-1 to TRBJ1-2; tentative D call: TRBD1 (5 bases). V shed 4 bases and J shed 8 bases, with 17 bases lying between them. CDR3 length equals 13 residues. Per germline, CDR1 SQVTM and CDR2 ANQGSEA. The CDR3 DNA is TGCAGCGTTGGATGGGGCTACTTAAGGGGCTACACCTTC. This sequence encodes CSVGWGYLRGYTF.

The chain carries TRBV28 and TRBJ1-2, with 8 bases aligning to TRBD1. Germline values: CDR1 MDHEN, CDR2 SYDVKM. This CDR3 spans 15 amino acids. Unmatched junction bases numbered 13, after V lost 6 bases and J lost 7 bases. CDR3: CASRERTGRLGGYTF. DNA for the CDR3: TGTGCCAGCAGAGAACGGACAGGGCGGTTAGGTGGCTACACCTTC.

This clone was found once. The chain is built from TRBV4-1 and TRBJ2-7; TRBD1 is a possible D gene (6 bases). Germline V gives CDR1 MGHRA, CDR2 YSYEKL. The CDR3 is 11 residues long. Trimming removed 4 bases at V and 7 bases at J, with 8 bases between. Here the CDR3 DNA reads TGCGCCAGCAGCCGAGGACAGGAGCAGTACTTC. The encoded protein is CASSRGQEQYF.

The rearrangement uses TRBV5-1 and TRBJ2-6; D gene unclear. The CDR3 spans 18 residues. Germline V lookup: CDR1 SGHRS, CDR2 YFSETQ. V gave up 0 bases and J gave up 0 bases, with 13 bases separating them. The DNA of the CDR3 is TGCGCCAGCAGCTTGGTTGCAAAGAGTAGCTCTGGGGCCAACGTCCTGACTTTC. It codes for CASSLVAKSSSGANVLTF.

The rearrangement uses TRBV5-6 and TRBJ2-1; D call uncertain. V was cut by 0 bases and J by 10 bases, with 8 bases left in between. CDR1 is SGHDT, CDR2 YYEEEE, per germline. The CDR3 is 12 amino acids. For the CDR3, the DNA is TGTGCCAGCAGCTTGGACGGGCCGGAGCAGTTCTTC. It yields the protein CASSLDGPEQFF. Complete variable domain (other parts from reference TRBV5-6 and TRBJ2-1): DAGVTQSPTHLIKTRGQQVTLRCSPKSGHDTVSWYQQALGQGPQFIFQYYEEEERQRGNFPDRFSGHQFPNYSSELNVNALLLGDSALYLCASSLDGPEQFFGPGTRLTVL.

The V call is TRBV9, the J call TRBJ2-7, with D possibly TRBD2 on 5 matching bases. The germline V gene encodes CDR1 SGDLS and CDR2 YYNGEE. V was shortened by 4 bases and J by 2 bases, with 13 bases between the two germline ends. The CDR3 has 14 residues. The CDR3 sequence is CASSPGLEPYEQYF. Here the CDR3 DNA reads TGTGCCAGCAGCCCTGGACTCGAGCCCTACGAGCAGTACTTC.

J is TRBJ2-7 and V is TRBV7-2; D is perhaps TRBD1 (6 bases). The V gene lost 1 base and the J gene lost 3 bases, with 10 bases spanning the gap. Germline V lookup: CDR1 SGHTA, CDR2 FQGNSA. CDR3 size: 14 residues. The CDR3 DNA sequence: TGTGCCAGCAGCTTAGTGGCAGGGGACTACGAGCAGTACTTC. Its protein is CASSLVAGDYEQYF.

The chain couples TRBV7-6 to TRBJ2-2; D gene ambiguous. The CDR3 totals 15 residues. V shed 1 base and J shed 5 bases, with 11 bases lying between them. Germline V CDR1 and CDR2: SGHVS, FNYEAQ. For the CDR3, the DNA is TGTGCCAGCAGCTTAGTTCTTGGGTCGACCGGGGAGCTGTTTTTT. Translated: CASSLVLGSTGELFF.

The CDR3 loop reads CSVEDSRRGTGGYTF. CDR3 in DNA: TGCAGCGTTGAAGATAGCAGGAGGGGCACGGGGGGCTACACCTTC. The chain uses TRBV29-1 and TRBJ1-2, with a tentative D call TRBD1 (5 bases). The V and J ends lost 0 bases and 8 bases respectively, with 19 bases between them. Germline CDR1 and CDR2: SQVTM and ANQGSEA. The CDR3 covers 15 residues.